This T cell receptor beta chain comes out of a study of T cell responses to AZD1222 COVID-19 vaccine. A note on this clone: Its antigen is not known.

Study-wide points: There were mostly white British donors and more females than males, and clonal diversity was possibly underestimated.

Trimming shortened V by 10 bases and J by 1 base, and 22 bases separated the two germline ends. Looked up from germline, CDR1 is SEHNR and CDR2 is FQNEAQ (reference sequence). The CDR3 runs 16 residues. Produced via immunoSEQ multiplex PCR; TCRdb's table is partial and in-frame only. The sample has roughly 120,000 clones; 70% to 90% are singletons. V and J are TRBV7-9 and TRBJ1-1, with D hard to call. Sequenced material: peripheral blood, taken on day 0 of AZD1222 vaccination. The clonotype was recovered from an adult in good health. The CDR3 nucleotides are TGTGCCATCCGAGCCGGGTCCCCGGTCCGGAACACTGAAGCTTTCTTT. Amino acid sequence: CAIRAGSPVRNTEAFF.